Listed below are T cell receptor beta chains from one sample, sequenced in a study of blood T cell repertoires in COVID-19. The protocol was immunoSEQ multiplex PCR, while the TCRdb copy is restricted to in-frame clones and leaves out a portion. The data show about 300,000 clones, more than 75% seen once. Input material: PBMCs or T cells enriched from blood (not recorded which). These receptor sequences come from a man aged 30 to 45 who had recovered from COVID-19. CDR3s include the opening cysteine and the closing phenylalanine or tryptophan. Clone size is shown for a subset of rows, as once, few, many or a class of expanded clone.

cdr3_aa clone_size j_call v_call
CASTRTAYEQYF . TRBJ2-7 TRBV2
CASRGRTANTEAFF . TRBJ1-1 TRBV2
CASSLDRGNQPQHF . TRBJ1-5 TRBV7-2
CASSLGQTTDTQYF . TRBJ2-3 TRBV5-1
CASSFGQESYNEQFF . TRBJ2-1 TRBV5-1
CASSPENSPLHF . TRBJ1-6 TRBV12-3/TRBV12-4
CATSEERAGEAFF . TRBJ1-1 TRBV15
CASSLIRADTQYF . TRBJ2-3 TRBV12-3/TRBV12-4
CASSYQGNSNQPQHF . TRBJ1-5 TRBV7-9
CASSPQGGDNSPLHF . TRBJ1-6 TRBV2
CASSERQGYRNEQFF . TRBJ2-1 TRBV2
CASSLDWAGDSYEQYF . TRBJ2-7 TRBV11-3
CASSLGTVVGNEQFF once TRBJ2-1 TRBV7-2
CASRAGGPYNSPLHF . TRBJ1-6 TRBV27
CASSLGFREETQYF . TRBJ2-5 TRBV5-1
CAIRSGTGMNTGELFF . TRBJ2-2 TRBV10-3
CSGRGLPVGREGEEAYNEQFF . TRBJ2-1 TRBV29-1
CASSFGERQPQHF once TRBJ1-5 TRBV11-2
CASSHSGETQYF . TRBJ2-5 TRBV7-8
CASTPGQGNEQYF . TRBJ2-7 TRBV28
CASSILSGSGDTQYF . TRBJ2-3 TRBV19
CAISAGRDTQYF . TRBJ2-3 TRBV10-3
CASSLGLLRPNNEQFF . TRBJ2-1 TRBV5-1
CASTPSVGLIF . TRBJ2-7 TRBV2